This is a list of T cell receptor beta chains from one sample in a study of blood T cell repertoires in COVID-19. Libraries were prepared by immunoSEQ multiplex PCR; TCRdb keeps only in-frame clonotypes and omits some of them. The sample gives fewer than 350,000 clones, approximately 90% of which show up once; approximately 3% is in the top ten. The sequenced sample consisted of PBMCs or T cells enriched from blood (not recorded which). These receptors came from a middle-aged man who had been exposed to COVID-19. Each CDR3 is given with its conserved first and last residue. The D gene is left open where the match is weak.

j_call | d_call | v_call | cdr3_nt | cdr3_aa
TRBJ1-5 | TRBD1 | TRBV7-9 | TGTGCCAGCAGCATCACAGGGGGCAATCAGCCCCAGCATTTT | CASSITGGNQPQHF
TRBJ2-3 | TRBD2 | TRBV30 | TGTGCCTGGAGTGTTGTAGAGACTAGCGGGGCAGATACGCAGTATTTT | CAWSVVETSGADTQYF
TRBJ1-3 | TRBD1 | TRBV15 | TGTGCCACCAGCAGATATCAGGGGGGTAGAGACACCATATATTTT | CATSRYQGGRDTIYF
TRBJ2-1 | - | TRBV4-2 | TGTGCCAGCAGCCAACAAGTTAGCGCAAACAATGAGCAGTTCTTC | CASSQQVSANNEQFF
TRBJ2-2 | - | TRBV30 | TGTGCCTGGACCCAGGGACTGGTTTACGGGGAGCTGTTTTTT | CAWTQGLVYGELFF
TRBJ1-5 | TRBD1 | TRBV30 | TGTGCCTGGACGACAGGGGTCAATCAGCCCCAGCATTTT | CAWTTGVNQPQHF
TRBJ2-7 | TRBD1 | TRBV10-3 | TGTGCCATCAGGGAGACAGGGAAAGGTGAGCAGTACTTC | CAIRETGKGEQYF
TRBJ2-3 | TRBD2 | TRBV4-3 | TGCGCCAGCAGCCAAGTGATCCCAAGCGGGAGGGGAACAGATACGCAGTATTTT | CASSQVIPSGRGTDTQYF
TRBJ1-5 | - | TRBV28 | TGTGCCAGCTGTTACGACAGATCCTACGAAGAAAATCAGCCCCAGCATTTT | CASCYDRSYEENQPQHF
TRBJ2-1 | TRBD1 | TRBV18 | TGTGCCAGCTCACCACGGGGACAGGGGACCCCCTACAATGAGCAGTTCTTC | CASSPRGQGTPYNEQFF
TRBJ2-5 | TRBD1 | TRBV19 | TGTGCCAGTAGTCCTCGGACAGGGGAGTCCCAAGAGACCCAGTACTTC | CASSPRTGESQETQYF
TRBJ1-5 | - | TRBV2 | TGTGCCAGCAGGGACAGTTATAGCAATCAGCCCCAGCATTTT | CASRDSYSNQPQHF
TRBJ2-2 | - | TRBV4-3 | TGCGCCAGCAGCCAAGAAACCATGCCGGGGGGGGAGCTGTTTTTT | CASSQETMPGGELFF
TRBJ2-1 | TRBD2 | TRBV3-1/TRBV3-2 | TGTGCCAGCAGCGCCGGGACTAGCGCCTACAATGAGCAGTTCTTC | CASSAGTSAYNEQFF
TRBJ1-1 | TRBD1 | TRBV10-3 | TGTGCCATCAGTGACCCCGACATTACAGGGGCGAACACTGAAGCTTTCTTT | CAISDPDITGANTEAFF
TRBJ2-1 | TRBD1 | TRBV27 | TGTGCCAGCAGTTTAATGGGACAGGGGGGGAATGAGCAGTTCTTC | CASSLMGQGGNEQFF
TRBJ1-2 | - | TRBV18 | TGTGCCAGCTCACCCGAGGGACAACCGTATGGCTACACCTTC | CASSPEGQPYGYTF
TRBJ2-2 | TRBD1 | TRBV5-1 | TGCGCCAGCAGCTTTCGGACAGGGTCTGACGGGGAGCTGTTTTTT | CASSFRTGSDGELFF
TRBJ1-3 | TRBD1 | TRBV2 | TGTGCCAGCGGCAGAGAGACAGGGGTCGGAAACACCATATATTTT | CASGRETGVGNTIYF
TRBJ1-2 | - | TRBV21-1 | TGTGCCAGCAGCAAAGCCGCGGGACAGAGACTCCGCGGCTACACCTTC | CASSKAAGQRLRGYTF
TRBJ1-3 | - | TRBV6-5 | TGTGCCAGCAGCGGTCTCCCTTACTCTGGAAACACCATATATTTT | CASSGLPYSGNTIYF
TRBJ2-7 | TRBD1 | TRBV30 | TGTGCCTGGAGTCCACTTGACAGGGGGGTTGGAGGGCAGTACTTC | CAWSPLDRGVGGQYF
TRBJ1-2 | - | TRBV12-3/TRBV12-4 | TGTGCCAGCAGCCGACAGCCAAACTATGGCTACACCTTC | CASSRQPNYGYTF
TRBJ1-4 | - | TRBV5-1 | TGCGCCAGCAGCTTGAACGGTGAGAATGAAAAACTGTTTTTT | CASSLNGENEKLFF
TRBJ2-7 | - | TRBV2 | TGTGCCAGCAGTGATTTCGGGAATGGCGAGCAGTACTTC | CASSDFGNGEQYF
TRBJ2-1 | TRBD2 | TRBV6-4 | TGTGCCAGCGGGAGACTAGCGGGCCCCTACAATGAGCAGTTCTTC | CASGRLAGPYNEQFF
TRBJ2-1 | TRBD1 | TRBV19 | TGTGCCAGTAGTTCAGGGGACAGCTCCTACAATGAGCAGTTCTTC | CASSSGDSSYNEQFF
TRBJ2-1 | - | TRBV6-1 | TGTGCCAGCAGTGACGGCAGGGCAGCCAATGAGCAGTTCTTC | CASSDGRAANEQFF
TRBJ1-2 | - | TRBV28 | TGTGCCAGCAGTTTTGGAGGGGTGGCTGGCTACACCTTC | CASSFGGVAGYTF
TRBJ1-5 | - | TRBV30 | TGTGCCTGGAGTGGCCAGGGCAATCAGCCCCAGCATTTT | CAWSGQGNQPQHF
TRBJ2-1 | TRBD1 | TRBV7-9 | TGTGCCAGCAAGGAGACAGGGGTTGTACCCCCCCAGTTCTTC | CASKETGVVPPQFF
TRBJ2-7 | - | TRBV5-6 | TGTGCCAGCAGCGCGGGACTTACCTACGAGCAGTACTTC | CASSAGLTYEQYF
TRBJ2-5 | TRBD2 | TRBV5-1 | TGCGCCAGCAGCTTGGTGATAGCGGGAGGCAAAGAGACCCAGTACTTC | CASSLVIAGGKETQYF
TRBJ1-1 | TRBD1 | TRBV19 | TGTGCCAGTAGTATAGGGACAGGGGTAGCTTTCTTT | CASSIGTGVAFF
TRBJ1-2 | - | TRBV29-1 | TGCAGCGATACACAGGGTGGCGGCTACACCTTC | CSDTQGGGYTF
TRBJ1-5 | - | TRBV29-1 | TGCAGCGTTCAGATTACCGGAGGGAATCAGCCCCAGCATTTT | CSVQITGGNQPQHF
TRBJ2-3 | TRBD2 | TRBV5-1 | TGCGCCAGCAGCTTGGGCTTGACTAGCGGGAGAATAGATACGCAGTATTTT | CASSLGLTSGRIDTQYF
TRBJ2-7 | TRBD1 | TRBV7-3 | TGTGCCAGCACGAACGGGGACAGGGACGGGAACGAGCAGTACTTC | CASTNGDRDGNEQYF
TRBJ2-2 | - | TRBV3-1/TRBV3-2 | TGTGCCACCCACAAATCGGGGGCCGGGGAGCTGTTTTTT | CATHKSGAGELFF
TRBJ2-1 | TRBD2 | TRBV11-3 | TGTGCCAGCAGCTCGACTAGCGGGAGGACCTGGGGTGAGCAGTTCTTC | CASSSTSGRTWGEQFF
TRBJ1-1 | - | TRBV20-1 | TGCAGTGCTAGTTGGCAGTTGAACACTGAAGCTTTCTTT | CSASWQLNTEAFF
TRBJ1-3 | - | TRBV9 | TGTGCCAGCAGCCCGTACCTCGGGACATCTGGAAACACCATATATTTT | CASSPYLGTSGNTIYF
TRBJ2-5 | - | TRBV7-9 | TGTGCCAGCAGCTTAAGTAGCGGTACTGTATCCCAGTACTTC | CASSLSSGTVSQYF
TRBJ1-2 | - | TRBV30 | TGTGCCTGGAGTTTCCAGGCGGCGGGTGGCTACACCTTC | CAWSFQAAGGYTF
TRBJ2-7 | - | TRBV5-5 | TGTGCCAGCAGCTTGTTACCCTCCCCGGGAGAGCAGTACTTC | CASSLLPSPGEQYF
TRBJ1-2 | - | TRBV4-3 | TGCGCCAGCAGCCAAGAAACAGGCAAAAAGTATGGCTACACCTTC | CASSQETGKKYGYTF
TRBJ1-6 | TRBD1 | TRBV28 | TGTGCCAGCAGTTCCCCCTCGGGACAGGGCAATAATTCACCCCTCCACTTT | CASSSPSGQGNNSPLHF
TRBJ1-1 | TRBD1 | TRBV15 | TGTGCCACCAGCAGAGATAGAGACAGGGAGGAAGACACTGAAGCTTTCTTT | CATSRDRDREEDTEAFF